These 28 T cell receptor beta chains were all obtained from the same sample, sequenced in a study of blood T cell repertoires in COVID-19. Repertoires were generated with immunoSEQ multiplex PCR, while TCRdb's copy carries only in-frame clones and drops some. Of 84,000 or so clones listed, around 85% are singletons. The sequenced sample consisted of peripheral blood. The receptors were gathered from a man aged 60-69 years with acute or convalescent COVID-19.

This clone showed up just once. V and J are TRBV9 and TRBJ2-7, with D perhaps matching TRBD1 (6 bases). V was shortened by 0 bases and J by 1 base, with 11 bases between the two germline ends. Germline CDR1 and CDR2: SGDLS and YYNGEE. CDR3 size: 15 residues. This chain's CDR3 is CASSVEGVPSYEQYF. CDR3 nucleotides: TGTGCCAGCAGCGTAGAGGGGGTGCCGTCCTACGAGCAGTACTTC.

The chain recombines TRBV6-2 or TRBV6-3 with TRBJ2-1; TRBD1 matches at 10 bases. J was trimmed by 8 bases and V by 5 bases; bases with no gene match: 3. This CDR3 spans 13 amino acids. CDR1 is MNHEY, CDR2 SVGEGT, per germline. The CDR3 nucleotides are TGTGCCAGCAGTGGACAGGGGGTAGATGAGCAGTTCTTC. Translation: CASSGQGVDEQFF.

The rearrangement links TRBV30 to TRBJ2-1; TRBD2 agrees at 8 bases. CDR1 and CDR2 (germline): GTSNPN, SVGIG (reference sequence). After removal of 4 bases from V and 9 bases from J, the junction contained 11 bases not matched to a gene. This CDR3 contains 14 residues. This chain's CDR3 is CAWIRQPSGGEQFF. CDR3 in DNA: TGTGCCTGGATCAGACAGCCAAGCGGGGGTGAGCAGTTCTTC.

This clone was seen just once. The gene calls are TRBV2 and TRBJ1-4, with TRBD1 identical over 8 bases. CDR1 is SNHLY, CDR2 FYNNEI, per germline. This CDR3 is built from 15 residues. With V trimmed by 4 bases and J by 7 bases, 8 bases remained unmatched. The CDR3 nucleotides read TGTGCCAGCAGTGGTTTAGGACAGGGAGGTGAAAAACTGTTTTTT. Translated: CASSGLGQGGEKLFF.

The V call is TRBV25-1, the J call TRBJ2-7; D may be TRBD2 (5 bases). The CDR3 totals 14 residues. The germline V gene has CDR1 MGHDK and CDR2 SYGVNS. Trimming took 7 bases from V and 0 from J, leaving 13 bases between them. The CDR3 nucleotides read TGTGCCAGCATCGCCGGGGTCAGCTCCTACGAGCAGTACTTC. Translation: CASIAGVSSYEQYF.

For this clone: Distinct nucleotide sequences in the sample also encode this CDR3. The V call is TRBV19, the J call TRBJ1-1; 8 nucleotides align to TRBD1. Per the germline V gene, CDR1 is LNHDA and CDR2 is SQIVND (reference sequence). This CDR3 comprises 14 residues. Losses at the gene ends were 5 bases for V and 4 bases for J; bases not matched to a gene: 6. The CDR3 reads CASSLGQGGTEAFF. The CDR3 nucleotides are TGTGCCAGTAGTCTTGGACAGGGCGGCACTGAAGCTTTCTTT.

This chain links TRBV24-1 with TRBJ1-1, with D hard to call. From germline, CDR1 is KGHDR and CDR2 SFDVKD. The germline V and J ends were trimmed by 8 bases and 1 base, with 7 bases remaining between them. The CDR3 covers 12 residues. The CDR3 spells CATTGENTEAFF. CDR3 DNA sequence: TGTGCCACCACGGGAGAGAACACTGAAGCTTTCTTT.

V usage is TRBV6-2 or TRBV6-3 and J usage is TRBJ2-5; a possible D gene is TRBD2 (6 bases). V lost 2 bases and J 1 base, leaving 14 bases between the germline ends. CDR1 MNHEY and CDR2 SVGEGT come from the germline V gene. This CDR3 is 16 amino acids long. This chain's CDR3 is CASSYVGGVVQETQYF. CDR3 coding DNA: TGTGCCAGCAGTTACGTGGGCGGGGTCGTCCAAGAGACCCAGTACTTC.

The genes are TRBV5-1 and TRBJ1-1; TRBD1 aligns across 7 bases. J lost 4 bases, V lost 1 base, and 7 bases had no gene match. The V gene's germline CDR1 is SGHRS and CDR2 YFSETQ. This CDR3 is 15 amino acids long. CDR3 nucleotides: TGCGCCAGCAGCTTGCTCGACAGGGCGAGCACTGAAGCTTTCTTT. Translation gives CASSLLDRASTEAFF. The full variable domain, its missing parts supplied by reference TRBV5-1 and TRBJ1-1, is KAGVTQTPRYLIKTRGQQVTLSCSPISGHRSVSWYQQTPGQGLQFLFEYFSETQRNKGNFPGRFSGRQFSNSRSEMNVSTLELGDSALYLCASSLLDRASTEAFFGQGTRLTVV.

The rearrangement links TRBV15 to TRBJ2-7; D is perhaps TRBD2 (5 bases). In germline, CDR1 is LNHNV, CDR2 YYDKDF (reference sequence). The CDR3 extends over 13 amino acids. Trimming shortened V by 6 bases and J by 3 bases, and 12 bases separated the two germline ends. The CDR3 nucleotides read TGTGCCACCAGTTCAGCGGAATACTACGAGCAGTACTTC. It is translated as CATSSAEYYEQYF.

This chain joins TRBV27 and TRBJ2-4; TRBD1 agrees at 7 bases. Germline V gene sequence: CDR1 MNHEY, CDR2 SMNVEV (reference sequence). The V segment lost 3 bases and the J segment 0 bases; nucleotides outside the gene matches: 11. The length of the CDR3 is 18 residues. CDR3 in DNA: TGTGCCAGCAGTTTTTGGGGACAGCAAGACCTAGCCAAAAACATTCAGTACTTC. It translates to CASSFWGQQDLAKNIQYF.

The V and J genes are TRBV7-2 and TRBJ2-7; 7 bases fit TRBD1. The CDR3 is 15 residues long. V was clipped by 4 bases and J by 0 bases; unmatched bases: 6. Germline CDR1 SGHTA, CDR2 FQGNSA. Here the CDR3 DNA reads TGTGCCAGCAGCTCGGACAGGCGAGGCTCCTACGAGCAGTACTTC. Its translation is CASSSDRRGSYEQYF.

The rearrangement joins TRBV9 to TRBJ2-7, with D unclear. V lost 0 bases and J lost 0, with 16 bases in between. The CDR3 loop spans 17 amino acids. Germline assignment: CDR1 SGDLS and CDR2 YYNGEE. The CDR3 region is CASSVESSFDNSYEQYF. In DNA form, the CDR3 reads TGTGCCAGCAGCGTAGAGTCGTCTTTTGACAACTCCTACGAGCAGTACTTC.

The chain carries TRBV7-9 and TRBJ1-2, with TRBD1 as a possible D gene (5 bases). Germline V gene lookup returns CDR1 SEHNR and CDR2 FQNEAQ (reference sequence). This CDR3 is 14 amino acids long. The V and J ends lost 2 bases and 7 bases respectively, with 14 bases between them. DNA of the CDR3: TGTGCCAGCAGCTTATTTGACAGCCTACCTGGCTACACCTTC. Its translation is CASSLFDSLPGYTF.

The chain joins TRBV11-2 to TRBJ1-1, with 10 bases that match TRBD1. This CDR3 has 17 residues. From germline, CDR1 is SGHAT and CDR2 FQNNGV. Trimming cost V 4 bases and J 2 bases; bases outside gene matches: 10. CDR3 nucleotide sequence: TGTGCCAGCAGCTCAATCCGGGACAGGGGCAGTAACACTGAAGCTTTCTTT. Translated, it gives CASSSIRDRGSNTEAFF.

V usage is TRBV7-8 and J usage is TRBJ2-1; weak D call: TRBD2 (5 bases). The V end lost 5 bases, the J end lost 9 bases, and 8 bases lay between the germline ends. CDR1 is SGHVS and CDR2 is FQNEAQ in the germline V gene. The CDR3 has 11 amino acids. CDR3 residues: CASSPGSEQFF. The CDR3 DNA follows: TGTGCCAGCAGCCCGGGGAGTGAGCAGTTCTTC.

V usage is TRBV3-1 (or the pseudogene TRBV3-2) and J usage is TRBJ2-7; D unresolved. Trimming left V 1 base short and J 7 bases short, with 17 bases between. This CDR3 has 15 amino acids. Germline V lookup: CDR1 LGHDT, CDR2 YNNKEL (reference sequence). DNA of the CDR3: TGTGCCAGCAGCCAAGTCCTCGTAAGGCTGAGGGAGCAGTACTTC. Translated, it gives CASSQVLVRLREQYF.

This chain uses TRBV7-8 with TRBJ2-3; D is perhaps TRBD2 (5 bases). Trimming removed 5 bases at V and 3 bases at J, with 15 bases between. This CDR3 spans 15 amino acids. Germline assignment: CDR1 SGHVS and CDR2 FQNEAQ. DNA of the CDR3: TGTGCCAGCAGCCTTGAAAGAACTAGGACAGATACGCAGTATTTT. Encoded protein: CASSLERTRTDTQYF. Drawing the rest from reference TRBV7-8 and TRBJ2-3, the complete variable domain is GAGVSQSPRYKVAKRGQDVALRCDPISGHVSLFWYQQALGQGPEFLTYFQNEAQLDKSGLPSDRFFAERPEGSVSTLKIQRTQQEDSAVYLCASSLERTRTDTQYFGPGTRLTVL.

The genes are TRBV4-3 and TRBJ2-1; possible D gene TRBD2, 7 bases. V was trimmed by 4 bases and J by 3 bases, leaving 16 bases between them. There are 16 residues in the CDR3. Germline V gene data show CDR1 as LGHNA and CDR2 as YSLEER. This CDR3 reads CASSLTRGAVYNEQFF. The CDR3 coding sequence is TGCGCCAGCAGCCTAACCCGGGGGGCCGTCTACAATGAGCAGTTCTTC.

The sample holds a few counts of this clone. The V gene is TRBV4-3, the J gene TRBJ1-1, with D possibly matching TRBD1 (6 bases). Germline CDR1 and CDR2: LGHNA and YSLEER. CDR3 size: 14 residues. Trimming took off 0 bases at V and 4 bases at J, with 9 bases between the two ends. This chain's CDR3 is CASSQDHRATEAFF. CDR3 nucleotide sequence: TGCGCCAGCAGCCAAGACCACAGGGCCACTGAAGCTTTCTTT.

The gene calls are TRBV15 and TRBJ2-3; D possibly corresponds to TRBD2 (5 bases). Germline V gives CDR1 LNHNV, CDR2 YYDKDF (reference sequence). V dropped 3 bases and J dropped 11 bases, with 12 bases sitting between them. The CDR3 is 12 amino acids. The CDR3 DNA follows: TGTGCCACCAGCAGTATAACTGGAGGGCAGTATTTT. Its protein product is CATSSITGGQYF.

V usage is TRBV4-3 and J usage is TRBJ1-3; D is uncertain. This CDR3 is built from 12 residues. Trimming stripped 5 bases from V and 4 bases from J, with 6 bases between. From germline, CDR1 is LGHNA and CDR2 YSLEER. CDR3 region: CASSGGGNTIYF. DNA for the CDR3: TGCGCCAGCAGCGGCGGAGGAAACACCATATATTTT.

V gene TRBV29-1 combines with J gene TRBJ1-1, with 8 bases aligning to TRBD1. This CDR3 comprises 13 residues. CDR1 and CDR2 (germline): SQVTM, ANQGSEA. J was trimmed by 2 bases and V by 6 bases; bases with no gene match: 5. Here the CDR3 reads CSVTGGGNTEAFF. In DNA, the CDR3 is TGCAGCGTAACAGGGGGAGGAAACACTGAAGCTTTCTTT.

The CDR3 protein is CATSRGSNYGYTF. The CDR3 bases are TGTGCCACAAGCAGGGGGTCTAACTATGGCTACACCTTC. The V and J genes are TRBV19 and TRBJ1-2; 7 bases align to TRBD1. Trimming at V came to 10 bases and at J to 0 bases, leaving 5 bases not matched to a gene. CDR1 is LNHDA, CDR2 SQIVND, per germline (reference sequence). The CDR3 runs to 13 residues.

The chain has TRBV5-6 and TRBJ1-6; D call uncertain. The length of the CDR3 is 12 residues. V lost 4 bases, J lost 6 bases, and 5 bases lay in between. Germline CDR1 is SGHDT and CDR2 is YYEEEE. CDR3 protein: CASSPRNSPLHF. CDR3 nucleotides: TGTGCCAGCAGCCCCCGTAATTCACCCCTCCACTTT.

Written as DNA, the CDR3 is TGCGCCAGCAGTTCTCAGACGGGGTTAGCTAACTATGGCTACACCTTC. This translates into CASSSQTGLANYGYTF. The chain couples TRBV5-1 to TRBJ1-2; D gene uncertain. Trimming shortened V by 5 bases and J by 0 bases, and 17 bases separated the two germline ends. The CDR3 totals 16 residues. Germline values: CDR1 SGHRS, CDR2 YFSETQ. The complete variable domain, with remaining parts taken from reference TRBV5-1 and TRBJ1-2, reads KAGVTQTPRYLIKTRGQQVTLSCSPISGHRSVSWYQQTPGQGLQFLFEYFSETQRNKGNFPGRFSGRQFSNSRSEMNVSTLELGDSALYLCASSSQTGLANYGYTFGSGTRLTVV.

Comments on this clone: A junction end diverges from the germline sequence, so it may reflect a read error. The chain joins TRBV3-1 (or the pseudogene TRBV3-2) to TRBJ2-7; the match to TRBD1 covers 8 bases. The CDR3 runs to 17 residues. Germline values: CDR1 LGHDT, CDR2 YNNKEL (reference sequence). The CDR3 loop reads CASSQAPPDRETYEQYF. Written as DNA, the CDR3 is TGTGCCAGCAGTCAAGCCCCCCCGGACAGGGAAACCTACGAGCAGTACTTC.

The chain combines TRBV2 with TRBJ2-5; D possibly corresponds to TRBD2 (6 bases). V was clipped by 6 bases and J by 3 bases, with 17 bases between them. The CDR3 contains 15 residues. Germline V lookup: CDR1 SNHLY, CDR2 FYNNEI. The DNA of the CDR3 is TGTGCCAGCAGCAAAACTAGCAACCTGAAAGAGACCCAGTACTTC. Translated, it gives CASSKTSNLKETQYF.